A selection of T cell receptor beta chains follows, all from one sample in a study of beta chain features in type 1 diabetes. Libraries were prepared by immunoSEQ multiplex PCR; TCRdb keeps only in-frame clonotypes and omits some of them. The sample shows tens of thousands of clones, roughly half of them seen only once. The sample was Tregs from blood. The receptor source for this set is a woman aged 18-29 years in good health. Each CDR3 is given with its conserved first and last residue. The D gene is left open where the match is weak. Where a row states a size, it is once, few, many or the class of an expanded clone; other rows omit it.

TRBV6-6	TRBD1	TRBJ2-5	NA	TGTGCCAGCAGTTACGGCAGGGGGTTAATCCAAGAGACCCAGTACTTC	CASSYGRGLIQETQYF
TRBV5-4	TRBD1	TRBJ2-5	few	TGTGCCAGCAGCTTGGGGGGACAGGGGGTCGGAGAGACCCAGTACTTC	CASSLGGQGVGETQYF
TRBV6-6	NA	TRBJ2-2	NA	TGTGCCAGCAGACGCCAGGGGAATAGGGGGGAGCTGTTTTTT	CASRRQGNRGELFF
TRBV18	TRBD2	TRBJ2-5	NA	TGTGCCAGCTCCGATCTGACTAGCGGGACCCAAGAGACCCAGTACTTC	CASSDLTSGTQETQYF
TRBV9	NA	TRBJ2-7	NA	TGTGCCAGCAGCGTCGGGAATACCTACGAGCAGTACTTC	CASSVGNTYEQYF
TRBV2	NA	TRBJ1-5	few	TGTGCCAGCAGTTGGGGGGGCTTGGGCAATCAGCCCCAGCATTTT	CASSWGGLGNQPQHF
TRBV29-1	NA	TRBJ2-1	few	TGCAGCGTTGGCGGCCCCGGGGACAATGAGCAGTTCTTC	CSVGGPGDNEQFF
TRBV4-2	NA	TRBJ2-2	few	TGTGCCAGCAGCCAACGGACAGAAAACACCGGGGAGCTGTTTTTT	CASSQRTENTGELFF
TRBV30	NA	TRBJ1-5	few	TGTGCCTGGGGACAGACTTATAGCAATCAGCCCCAGCATTTT	CAWGQTYSNQPQHF
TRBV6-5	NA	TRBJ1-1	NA	TGTGCCAGCAGTAAAAACAGGGTTACTATTGAAGCTTTCTTT	CASSKNRVTIEAFF
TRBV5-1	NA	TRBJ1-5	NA	TGCGCCAGCAGCTTGGACGGGAATAGCAATCAGCCCCAGCATTTT	CASSLDGNSNQPQHF
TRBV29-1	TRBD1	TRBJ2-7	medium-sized	TGCAGCGTTGCTGCCGGGACAGGGGGCTACGAGCAGTACTTC	CSVAAGTGGYEQYF
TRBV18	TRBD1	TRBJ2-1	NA	TGTGCCAGCTCACTCGGACAGGGGGGCCCCTACAATGAGCAGTTCTTC	CASSLGQGGPYNEQFF
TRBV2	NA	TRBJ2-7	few	TGTGCCAGCAGTCGACAGTACCCCTCCTACGAGCAGTACTTC	CASSRQYPSYEQYF
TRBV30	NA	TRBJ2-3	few	TGTGCCTGGAGCGTTGGAGCGGGCTTAGATACGCAGTATTTT	CAWSVGAGLDTQYF
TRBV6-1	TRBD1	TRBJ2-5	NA	TGTGCCAGCAGTCTCGACAGGGTTGGGACCCAGTACTTC	CASSLDRVGTQYF
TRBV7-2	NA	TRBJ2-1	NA	TGTGCCAGCAGCTTAGGTGGGGGGAGAGCCTACAATGAGCAGTTCTTC	CASSLGGGRAYNEQFF
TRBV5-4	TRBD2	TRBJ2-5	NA	TGTGCCAGCAGCTTGCCAAGCGGGAGGGGTGAGACCCAGTACTTC	CASSLPSGRGETQYF
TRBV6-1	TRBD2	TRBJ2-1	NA	TGTGCCAGCAGAGAGACTAGCGCCTACAATGAGCAGTTCTTC	CASRETSAYNEQFF
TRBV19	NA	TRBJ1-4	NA	TGTGCCAGTAGTCGACAGGATATTAATGAAAAACTGTTTTTT	CASSRQDINEKLFF
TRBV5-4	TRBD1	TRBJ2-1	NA	TGTGCCAGCAGCCCGCGCCGCGGGACAGGGGAGGATGAGCAGTTCTTC	CASSPRRGTGEDEQFF
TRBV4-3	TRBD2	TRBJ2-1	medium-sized	TGCGCCAGCAGCCAATCAGCGGGATGGATCTACAATGAGCAGTTCTTC	CASSQSAGWIYNEQFF
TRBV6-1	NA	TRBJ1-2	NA	TGTGCCAGCAGTGAATCGCGGCCGCAGGGAAGGGGCTACACCTTC	CASSESRPQGRGYTF